The TCR beta chain under discussion was sequenced for a study of T cells after yellow fever vaccination. Study-level points and caveats: Sorted repertoires could include abundant contaminating clonotypes from bulk cells. Booster sampling recovered most clones from primary vaccination (around 96% CD4, approximately 88% CD8). Clonotype sharing between CD4 and CD8 compartments was small.

Unmatched junction bases numbered 2, after V lost 5 bases and J lost 4 bases. The CDR3 totals 12 residues. The authors made TCR cDNA by 5'RACE template switching, adding a universal primer site and UMIs. Each CDR3 protein is one row after TCRdb ran MiXCR on the 5' RACE reads. Here the sample spans about 69,000 distinct CDR3 sequences, approximately 6.2% being singletons. This clonotype has ten or more counts. The antigen remains undetermined. This chain links TRBV12-3 or TRBV12-4 with TRBJ2-7, with 7 bases fitting TRBD1. This TCR came from a man aged 18-30 years who received the YFV17D yellow fever vaccine. This material consisted of CD4+ T cells sorted from PBMCs, taken roughly 14 days after the first yellow fever vaccination. This CDR3 is CASSGQVYEQYF. The DNA for the CDR3 is TGTGCCAGCAGTGGACAGGTTTACGAGCAGTACTTC.